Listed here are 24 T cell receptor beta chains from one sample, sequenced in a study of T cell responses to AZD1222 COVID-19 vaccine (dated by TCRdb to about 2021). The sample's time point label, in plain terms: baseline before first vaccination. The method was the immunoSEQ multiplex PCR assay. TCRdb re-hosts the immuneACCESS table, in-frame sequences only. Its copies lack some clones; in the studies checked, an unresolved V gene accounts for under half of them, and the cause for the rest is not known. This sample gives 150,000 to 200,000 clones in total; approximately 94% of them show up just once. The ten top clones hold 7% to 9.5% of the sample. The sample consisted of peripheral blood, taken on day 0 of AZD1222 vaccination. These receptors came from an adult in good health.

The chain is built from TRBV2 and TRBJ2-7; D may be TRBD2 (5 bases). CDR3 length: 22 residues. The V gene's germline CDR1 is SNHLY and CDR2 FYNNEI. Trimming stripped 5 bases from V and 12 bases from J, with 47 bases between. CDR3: CASSPTPARRSRPWSTGDPRYF. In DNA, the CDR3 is TGTGCCAGCAGTCCAACCCCGGCCCGGCGCAGCAGACCATGGAGCACCGGGGATCCTCGGTACTTC.

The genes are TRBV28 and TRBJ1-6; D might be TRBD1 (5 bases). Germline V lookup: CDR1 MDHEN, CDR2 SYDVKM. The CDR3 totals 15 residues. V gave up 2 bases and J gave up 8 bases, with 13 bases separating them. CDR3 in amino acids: CASSLGASSDSPLHF. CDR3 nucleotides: TGTGCCAGCAGTTTAGGGGCCTCCTCGGATTCACCCCTCCACTTT.

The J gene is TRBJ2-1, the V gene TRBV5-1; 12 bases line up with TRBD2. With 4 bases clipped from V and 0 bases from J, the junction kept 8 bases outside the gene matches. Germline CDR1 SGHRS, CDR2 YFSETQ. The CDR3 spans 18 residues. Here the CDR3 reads CASSGGTSGPHSYNEQFF. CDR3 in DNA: TGCGCCAGCAGCGGCGGGACTAGCGGGCCACACTCCTACAATGAGCAGTTCTTC.

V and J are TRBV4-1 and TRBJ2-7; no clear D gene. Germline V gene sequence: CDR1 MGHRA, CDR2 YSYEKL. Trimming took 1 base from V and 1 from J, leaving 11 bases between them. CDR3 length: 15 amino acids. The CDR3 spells CASSQALAVSYEQYF. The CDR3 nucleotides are TGCGCCAGCAGCCAAGCCCTGGCAGTTTCCTACGAGCAGTACTTC.

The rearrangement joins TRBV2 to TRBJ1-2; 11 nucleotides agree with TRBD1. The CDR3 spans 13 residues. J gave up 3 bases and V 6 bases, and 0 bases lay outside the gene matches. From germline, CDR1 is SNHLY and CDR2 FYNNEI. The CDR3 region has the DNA TGTGCCAGCAGGGGACAGGGGGACTATGGCTACACCTTC. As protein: CASRGQGDYGYTF.

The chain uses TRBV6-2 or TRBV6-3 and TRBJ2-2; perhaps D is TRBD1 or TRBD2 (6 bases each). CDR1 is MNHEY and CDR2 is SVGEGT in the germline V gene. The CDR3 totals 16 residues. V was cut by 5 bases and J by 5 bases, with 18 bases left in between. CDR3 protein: CASSTVGGAGTGELFF. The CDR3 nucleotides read TGTGCCAGCAGTACGGTGGGGGGCGCAGGGACCGGGGAGCTGTTTTTT.

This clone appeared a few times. The CDR3 is CASRPGQGRETQYF. The CDR3 nucleotides read TGTGCCAGCAGACCGGGACAGGGAAGAGAGACCCAGTACTTC. V and J are TRBV5-6 and TRBJ2-5, with 9 bases matching TRBD1. V shed 5 bases and J 4 bases; nucleotides not matched to a gene: 6. The CDR3 loop spans 14 amino acids. Germline V lookup: CDR1 SGHDT, CDR2 YYEEEE.

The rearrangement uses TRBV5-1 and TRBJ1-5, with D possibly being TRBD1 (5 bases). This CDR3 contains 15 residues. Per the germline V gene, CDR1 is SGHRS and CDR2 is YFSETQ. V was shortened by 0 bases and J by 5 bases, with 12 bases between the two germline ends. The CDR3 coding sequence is TGCGCCAGCAGCTTGGCCGGGACCAGCGATCAGCCCCAGCATTTT. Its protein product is CASSLAGTSDQPQHF.

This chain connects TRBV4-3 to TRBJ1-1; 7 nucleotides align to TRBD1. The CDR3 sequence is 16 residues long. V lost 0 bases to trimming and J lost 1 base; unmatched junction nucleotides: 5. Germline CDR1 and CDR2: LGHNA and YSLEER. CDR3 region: CASSQDLTGRNTEAFF. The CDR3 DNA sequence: TGCGCCAGCAGCCAAGATCTGACAGGGAGGAACACTGAAGCTTTCTTT.

Here the CDR3 reads CASSYSGIAYEQYF. The DNA for the CDR3 is TGTGCCAGCAGCTATAGCGGGATAGCCTACGAGCAGTACTTC. This rearrangement joins TRBV28 to TRBJ2-7; 8 bases are a match to TRBD2. V trimming: 6 bases; J trimming: 2 bases; junction bases outside the gene matches: 6. The CDR3 spans 14 residues. Looked up from germline, CDR1 is MDHEN and CDR2 is SYDVKM.

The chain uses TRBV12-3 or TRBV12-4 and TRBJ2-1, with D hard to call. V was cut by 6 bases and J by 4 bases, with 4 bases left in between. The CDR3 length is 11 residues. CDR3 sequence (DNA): TGTGCCAGCAGCTCGTACAATGAGCAGTTCTTC. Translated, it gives CASSSYNEQFF.

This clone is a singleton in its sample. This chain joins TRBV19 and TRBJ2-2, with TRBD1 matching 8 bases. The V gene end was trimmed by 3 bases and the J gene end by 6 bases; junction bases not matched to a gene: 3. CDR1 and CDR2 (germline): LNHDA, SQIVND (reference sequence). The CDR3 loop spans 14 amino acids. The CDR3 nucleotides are TGTGCCAGTAGTATCCAACAGGGGGCCGGGGAGCTGTTTTTT. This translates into CASSIQQGAGELFF.

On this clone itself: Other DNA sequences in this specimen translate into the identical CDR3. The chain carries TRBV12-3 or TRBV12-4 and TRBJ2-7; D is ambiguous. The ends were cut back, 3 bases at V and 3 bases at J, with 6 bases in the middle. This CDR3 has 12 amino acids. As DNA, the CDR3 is TGTGCCAGCAGTTTGGGAAGCTACGAGCAGTACTTC. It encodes CASSLGSYEQYF.

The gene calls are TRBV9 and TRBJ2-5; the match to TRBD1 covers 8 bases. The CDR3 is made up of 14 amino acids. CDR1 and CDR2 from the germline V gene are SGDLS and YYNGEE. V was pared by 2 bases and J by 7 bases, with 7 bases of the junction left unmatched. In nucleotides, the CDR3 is TGTGCCAGCAGCGTTGGACAGGGCCTGGTGACCCAGTACTTC. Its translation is CASSVGQGLVTQYF.

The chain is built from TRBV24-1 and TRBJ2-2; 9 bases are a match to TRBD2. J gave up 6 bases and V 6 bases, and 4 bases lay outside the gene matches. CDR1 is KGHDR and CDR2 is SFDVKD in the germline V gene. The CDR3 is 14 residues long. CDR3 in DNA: TGTGCCACCAGTATAGCGGGAGTGGCCGGGGAGCTGTTTTTT. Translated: CATSIAGVAGELFF.

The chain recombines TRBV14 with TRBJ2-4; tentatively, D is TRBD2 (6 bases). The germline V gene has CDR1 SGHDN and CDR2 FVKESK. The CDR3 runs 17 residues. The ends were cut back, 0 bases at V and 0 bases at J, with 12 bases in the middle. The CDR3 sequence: CASSQDGSGVAKNIQYF. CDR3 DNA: TGTGCCAGCAGCCAAGATGGGTCGGGGGTAGCCAAAAACATTCAGTACTTC.

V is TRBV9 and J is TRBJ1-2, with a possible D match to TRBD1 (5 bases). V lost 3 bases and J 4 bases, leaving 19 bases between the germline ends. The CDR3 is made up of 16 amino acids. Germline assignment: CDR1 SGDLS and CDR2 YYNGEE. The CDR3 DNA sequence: TGTGCCAGCAGCGCAGAGGGACCCGACCGCCGCTATGGCTACACCTTC. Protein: CASSAEGPDRRYGYTF.

The CDR3 DNA reads as TGCGCCAGCAGCTCAAGCAACACCCCCGGCAGCTATGGCTACACCTTC. It codes for CASSSSNTPGSYGYTF. The V gene is TRBV5-1, the J gene TRBJ1-2; D is ambiguous. Germline V gene data show CDR1 as SGHRS and CDR2 as YFSETQ. V lost 3 bases, J lost 4 bases, and 19 bases lay in between. The CDR3 extends over 16 amino acids.

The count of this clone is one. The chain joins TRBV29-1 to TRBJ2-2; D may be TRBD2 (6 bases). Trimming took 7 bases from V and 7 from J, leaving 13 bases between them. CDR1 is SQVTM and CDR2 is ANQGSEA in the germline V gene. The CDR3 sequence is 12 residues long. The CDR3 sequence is CSARLVIGELFF. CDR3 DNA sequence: TGCAGCGCCCGACTAGTTATCGGGGAGCTGTTTTTT.

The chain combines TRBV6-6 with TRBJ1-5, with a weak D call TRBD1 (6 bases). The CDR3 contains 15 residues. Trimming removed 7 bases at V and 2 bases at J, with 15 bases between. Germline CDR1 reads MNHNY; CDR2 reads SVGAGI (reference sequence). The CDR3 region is CASNLQGLGNQPQHF. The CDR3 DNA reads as TGTGCCAGCAACCTCCAGGGGCTGGGCAATCAGCCCCAGCATTTT.

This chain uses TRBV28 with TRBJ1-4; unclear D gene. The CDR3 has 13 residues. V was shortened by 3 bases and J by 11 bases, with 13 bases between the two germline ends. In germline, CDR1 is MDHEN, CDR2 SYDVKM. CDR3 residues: CASSFVLGWKLFF. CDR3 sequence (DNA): TGTGCCAGCAGTTTTGTTTTGGGCTGGAAACTGTTTTTT.

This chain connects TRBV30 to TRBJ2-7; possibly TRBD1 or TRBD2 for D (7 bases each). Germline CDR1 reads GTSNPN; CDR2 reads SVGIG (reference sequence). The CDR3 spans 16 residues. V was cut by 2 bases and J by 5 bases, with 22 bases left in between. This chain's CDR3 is CAWSFERGQFVHEQYF. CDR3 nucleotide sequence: TGTGCCTGGAGTTTCGAGCGGGGACAGTTTGTCCACGAGCAGTACTTC.

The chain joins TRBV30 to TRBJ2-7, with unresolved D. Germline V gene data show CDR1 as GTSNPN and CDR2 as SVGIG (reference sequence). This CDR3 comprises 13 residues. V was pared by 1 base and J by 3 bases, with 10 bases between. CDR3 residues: CAWSAGRDYEQYF. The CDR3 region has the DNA TGTGCCTGGAGTGCCGGACGCGACTACGAGCAGTACTTC. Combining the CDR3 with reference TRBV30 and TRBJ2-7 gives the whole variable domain SQTIHQWPATLVQPVGSPLSLECTVEGTSNPNLYWYRQAAGRGLQLLFYSVGIGQISSEVPQNLSASRPQDRQFILSSKKLLLSDSGFYLCAWSAGRDYEQYFGPGTRLTVT.

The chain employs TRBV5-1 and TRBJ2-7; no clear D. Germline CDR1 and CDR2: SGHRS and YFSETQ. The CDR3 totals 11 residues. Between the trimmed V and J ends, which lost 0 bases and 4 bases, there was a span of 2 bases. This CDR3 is CASSLGYEQYF. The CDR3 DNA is TGCGCCAGCAGCTTGGGATACGAGCAGTACTTC.